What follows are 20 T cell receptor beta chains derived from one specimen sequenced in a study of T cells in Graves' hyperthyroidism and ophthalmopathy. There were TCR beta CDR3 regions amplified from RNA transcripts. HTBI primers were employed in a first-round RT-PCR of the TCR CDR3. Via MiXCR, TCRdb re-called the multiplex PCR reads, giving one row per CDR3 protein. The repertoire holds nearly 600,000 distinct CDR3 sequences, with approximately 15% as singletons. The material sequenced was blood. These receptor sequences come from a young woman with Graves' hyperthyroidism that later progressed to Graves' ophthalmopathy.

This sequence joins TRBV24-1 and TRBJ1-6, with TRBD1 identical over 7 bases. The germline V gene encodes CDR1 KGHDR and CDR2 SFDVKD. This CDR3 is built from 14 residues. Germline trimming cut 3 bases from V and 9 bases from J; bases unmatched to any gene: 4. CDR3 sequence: CATSDGQVGSPLHF. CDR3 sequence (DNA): TGTGCCACCAGTGATGGACAGGTCGGTTCACCCCTCCACTTT.

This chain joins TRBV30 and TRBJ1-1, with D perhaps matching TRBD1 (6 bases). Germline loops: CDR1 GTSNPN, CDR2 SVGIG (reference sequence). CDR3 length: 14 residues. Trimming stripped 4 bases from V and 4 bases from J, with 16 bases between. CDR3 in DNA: TGTGCCTGGAACAAAGGGGGGGGATCCACTGAAGCTTTCTTT. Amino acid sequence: CAWNKGGGSTEAFF.

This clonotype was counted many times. This CDR3 is CASSRRTSGSTYNEQFF. In DNA form, the CDR3 reads TGTGCCAGTAGTCGCCGGACTAGCGGGAGCACCTACAATGAGCAGTTCTTC. This chain links TRBV19 with TRBJ2-1; 13 bases map to TRBD2. J gave up 2 bases and V 5 bases, and 6 bases lay outside the gene matches. The CDR3 covers 17 residues. CDR1 LNHDA and CDR2 SQIVND come from the germline V gene (reference sequence).

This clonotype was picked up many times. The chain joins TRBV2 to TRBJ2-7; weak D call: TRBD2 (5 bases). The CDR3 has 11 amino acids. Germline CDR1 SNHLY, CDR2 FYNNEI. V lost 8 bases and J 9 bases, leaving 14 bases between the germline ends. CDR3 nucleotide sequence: TGTGCCAGCCGGGATTCGTGGCGGCAGTACTTC. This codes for CASRDSWRQYF.

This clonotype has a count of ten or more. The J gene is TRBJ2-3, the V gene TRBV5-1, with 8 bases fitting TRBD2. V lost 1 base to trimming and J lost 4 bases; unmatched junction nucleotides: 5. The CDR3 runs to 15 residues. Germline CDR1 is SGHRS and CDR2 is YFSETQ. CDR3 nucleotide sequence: TGCGCCAGCAGCTTGAGGGGACTAGTAGCAGATACGCAGTATTTT. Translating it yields CASSLRGLVADTQYF.

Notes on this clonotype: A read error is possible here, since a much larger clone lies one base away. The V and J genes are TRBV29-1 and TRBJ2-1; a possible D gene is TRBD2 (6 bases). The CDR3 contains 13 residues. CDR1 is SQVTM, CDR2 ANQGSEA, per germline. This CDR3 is CSVRDSRYSEQFF. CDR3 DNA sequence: TGCAGCGTCAGGGACTCTCGGTACAGTGAGCAGTTCTTC.

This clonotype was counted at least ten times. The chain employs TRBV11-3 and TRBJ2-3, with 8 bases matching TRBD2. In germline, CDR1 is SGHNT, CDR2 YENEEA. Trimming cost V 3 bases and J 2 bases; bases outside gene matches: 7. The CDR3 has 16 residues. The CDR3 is CASSLGREVDTDTQYF. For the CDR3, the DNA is TGTGCCAGCAGCTTGGGGCGGGAGGTCGACACAGATACGCAGTATTTT.

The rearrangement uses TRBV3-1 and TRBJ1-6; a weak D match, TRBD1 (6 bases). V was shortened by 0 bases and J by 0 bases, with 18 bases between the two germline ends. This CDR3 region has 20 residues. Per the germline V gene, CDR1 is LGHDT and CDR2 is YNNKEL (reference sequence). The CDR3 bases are TGTGCCAGCAGCCAAGATCAAGGGGGACGGACGAGCTCCTATAATTCACCCCTCCACTTT. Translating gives CASSQDQGGRTSSYNSPLHF.

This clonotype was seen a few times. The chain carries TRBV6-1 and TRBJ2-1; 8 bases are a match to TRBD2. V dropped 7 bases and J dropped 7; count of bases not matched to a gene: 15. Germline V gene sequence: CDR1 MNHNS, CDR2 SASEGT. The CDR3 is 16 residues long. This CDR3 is CASTLREREMLNEQFF. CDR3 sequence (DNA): TGTGCCAGCACCCTACGGGAGCGGGAGATGTTGAATGAGCAGTTCTTC.

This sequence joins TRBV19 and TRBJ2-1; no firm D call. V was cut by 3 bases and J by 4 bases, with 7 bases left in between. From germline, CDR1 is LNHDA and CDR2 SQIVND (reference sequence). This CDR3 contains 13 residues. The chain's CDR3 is CASSIGAYNEQFF. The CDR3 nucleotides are TGTGCCAGTAGTATTGGTGCGTACAATGAGCAGTTCTTC.

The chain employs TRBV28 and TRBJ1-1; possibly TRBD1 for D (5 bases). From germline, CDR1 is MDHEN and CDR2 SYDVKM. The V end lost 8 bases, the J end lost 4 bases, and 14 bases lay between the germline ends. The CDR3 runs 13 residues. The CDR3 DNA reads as TGTGCCAGCGGGGTGAGGGGCTTCACTGAAGCTTTCTTT. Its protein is CASGVRGFTEAFF.

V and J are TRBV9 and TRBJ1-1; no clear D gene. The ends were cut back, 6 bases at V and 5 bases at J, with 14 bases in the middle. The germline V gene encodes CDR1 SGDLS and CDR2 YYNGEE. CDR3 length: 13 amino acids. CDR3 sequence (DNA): TGTGCCAGCACAGGCTACCGAGGAACTGAAGCTTTCTTT. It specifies CASTGYRGTEAFF.

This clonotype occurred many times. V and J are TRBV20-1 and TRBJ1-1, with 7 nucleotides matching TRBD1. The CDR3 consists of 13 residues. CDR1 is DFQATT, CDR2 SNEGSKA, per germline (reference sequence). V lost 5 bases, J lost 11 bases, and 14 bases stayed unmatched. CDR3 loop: CSAPGDSPLRAFF. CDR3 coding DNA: TGCAGTGCTCCCGGGGACAGCCCCCTACGGGCTTTCTTT.

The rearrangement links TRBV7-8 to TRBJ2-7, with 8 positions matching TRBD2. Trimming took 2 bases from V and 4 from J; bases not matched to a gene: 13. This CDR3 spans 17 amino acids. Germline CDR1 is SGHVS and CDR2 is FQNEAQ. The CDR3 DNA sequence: TGTGCCAGCAGCTTACTCTCTCTGGCGGGAGGAGGGTACGAGCAGTACTTC. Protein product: CASSLLSLAGGGYEQYF. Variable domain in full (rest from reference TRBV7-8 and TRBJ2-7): GAGVSQSPRYKVAKRGQDVALRCDPISGHVSLFWYQQALGQGPEFLTYFQNEAQLDKSGLPSDRFFAERPEGSVSTLKIQRTQQEDSAVYLCASSLLSLAGGGYEQYFGPGTRLTVT.

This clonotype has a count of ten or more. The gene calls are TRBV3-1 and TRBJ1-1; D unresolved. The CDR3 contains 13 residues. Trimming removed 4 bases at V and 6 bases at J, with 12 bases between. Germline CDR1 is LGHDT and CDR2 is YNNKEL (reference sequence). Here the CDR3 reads CASSRDWVAEAFF. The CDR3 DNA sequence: TGTGCCAGCAGCCGAGATTGGGTGGCTGAAGCTTTCTTT.

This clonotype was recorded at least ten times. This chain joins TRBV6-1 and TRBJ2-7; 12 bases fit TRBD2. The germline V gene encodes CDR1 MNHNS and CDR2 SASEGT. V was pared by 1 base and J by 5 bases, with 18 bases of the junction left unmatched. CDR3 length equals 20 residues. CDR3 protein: CASSEGLRRRRLAGEDEQYF. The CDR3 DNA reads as TGTGCCAGCAGTGAAGGTTTGAGGAGGAGGAGACTAGCGGGAGAGGACGAGCAGTACTTC.

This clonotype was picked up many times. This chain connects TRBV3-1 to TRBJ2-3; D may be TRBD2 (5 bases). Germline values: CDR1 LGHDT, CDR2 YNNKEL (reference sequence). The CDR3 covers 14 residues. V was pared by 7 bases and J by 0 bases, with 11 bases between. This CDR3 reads CASKQTTSTDTQYF. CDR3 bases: TGTGCCAGCAAACAGACTACTAGCACAGATACGCAGTATTTT.

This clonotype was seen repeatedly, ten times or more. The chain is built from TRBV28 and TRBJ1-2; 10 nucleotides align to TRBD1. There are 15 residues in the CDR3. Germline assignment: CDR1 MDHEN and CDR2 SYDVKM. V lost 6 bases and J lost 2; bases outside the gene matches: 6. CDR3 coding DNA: TGTGCCAGCAGGACTTGGGGACAGGGGAACTATGGCTACACCTTC. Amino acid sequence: CASRTWGQGNYGYTF.

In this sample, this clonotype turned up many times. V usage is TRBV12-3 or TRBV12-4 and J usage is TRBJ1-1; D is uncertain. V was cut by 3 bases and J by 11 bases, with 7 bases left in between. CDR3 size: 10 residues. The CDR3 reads CASSLNGAFF. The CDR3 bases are TGTGCCAGCAGTTTGAATGGGGCTTTCTTT.

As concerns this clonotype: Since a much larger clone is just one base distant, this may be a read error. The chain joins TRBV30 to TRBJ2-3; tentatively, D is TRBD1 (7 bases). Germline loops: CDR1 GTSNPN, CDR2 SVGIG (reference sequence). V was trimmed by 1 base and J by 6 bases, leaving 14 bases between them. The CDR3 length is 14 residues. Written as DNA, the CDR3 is TGTGCCTGGAGTGCACAGTCAGGGGGGGATACGCAGTATTTT. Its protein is CAWSAQSGGDTQYF.